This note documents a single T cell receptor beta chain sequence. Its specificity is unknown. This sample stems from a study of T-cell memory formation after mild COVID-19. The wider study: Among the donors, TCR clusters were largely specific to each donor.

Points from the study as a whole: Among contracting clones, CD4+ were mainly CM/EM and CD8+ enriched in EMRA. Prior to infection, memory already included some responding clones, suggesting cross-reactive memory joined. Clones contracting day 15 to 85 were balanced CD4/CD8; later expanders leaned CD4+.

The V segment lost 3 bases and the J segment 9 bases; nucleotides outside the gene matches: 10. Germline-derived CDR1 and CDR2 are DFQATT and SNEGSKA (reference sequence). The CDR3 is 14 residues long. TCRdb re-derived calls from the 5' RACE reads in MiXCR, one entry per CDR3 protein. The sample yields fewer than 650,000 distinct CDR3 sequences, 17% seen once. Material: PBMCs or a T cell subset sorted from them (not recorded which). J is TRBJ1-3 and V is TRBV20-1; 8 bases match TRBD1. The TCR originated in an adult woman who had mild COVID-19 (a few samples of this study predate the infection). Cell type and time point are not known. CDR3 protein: CSARVTTGAGTIYF. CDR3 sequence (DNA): TGCAGTGCTAGGGTCACGACAGGGGCGGGCACCATATATTTT.